Presented here are 30 T cell receptor beta chains from one specimen sequenced in a study of T-cell memory formation after mild COVID-19 (dated by TCRdb to the early 2020s). The library was built by means of 5' RACE. Sequencer: Illumina NovaSeq 6000. TCRdb passed the public sequencing reads through fastp at Q25 and MiXCR, retaining productive beta sequences. Identical CDR3 protein sequences are pooled into one entry, listed with their most common genes and DNA. This sample has 450,000 to 650,000 distinct CDR3 sequences in its table, and roughly 18% of those were observed once. 9.5% to 15% of the sample is held by the ten biggest clonotypes. Sequenced: PBMCs or a T cell subset sorted from them (not recorded which). All receptors come from an adult woman who had mild COVID-19 (a few samples of this study predate the infection). The sample titles of this study are shuffled in the database, so cell type and time point are left out; the donor was told from shared clones.

This clonotype was seen only a few times. The chain has TRBV20-1 and TRBJ2-6; D tentatively reads TRBD1 or TRBD2 (5 bases each). This CDR3 comprises 16 residues. Per germline, CDR1 DFQATT and CDR2 SNEGSKA (reference sequence). V shed 0 bases and J shed 7 bases, with 16 bases lying between them. In DNA form, the CDR3 reads TGCAGTGCTAGAGACAGGGACGAACATGGAGCCAACGTCCTGACTTTC. Residues: CSARDRDEHGANVLTF.

The chain combines TRBV5-1 with TRBJ2-6; TRBD1 matches 8 bases. V was pared by 2 bases and J by 3 bases, with 7 bases of the junction left unmatched. The CDR3 has 17 residues. Germline CDR1 and CDR2: SGHRS and YFSETQ. The CDR3 loop is CASSFWTGSDGANVLTF. CDR3 sequence (DNA): TGCGCCAGCAGCTTCTGGACAGGGTCCGATGGGGCCAACGTCCTGACTTTC.

This clonotype was seen only a few times. V gene TRBV20-1 combines with J gene TRBJ2-7, with TRBD2 matching over 9 bases. With V trimmed by 4 bases and J by 7 bases, 11 bases remained unmatched. Germline V CDR1 and CDR2: DFQATT, SNEGSKA (reference sequence). This CDR3 spans 14 amino acids. CDR3 protein: CSATVKGLAGEQYF. In DNA form, the CDR3 reads TGCAGTGCTACGGTAAAGGGACTAGCAGGGGAGCAGTACTTC.

Regarding this clonotype: Germline is not matched at one junction end, which may reflect a read error. The chain employs TRBV15 and TRBJ2-1; 11 nucleotides line up with TRBD2. This CDR3 has 15 amino acids. CDR1 and CDR2 (germline): LNHNV, YYDKDF (reference sequence). The CDR3 loop is CATSRASGRNNEKFF. The CDR3 DNA is TGTGCCACCAGCAGAGCTAGCGGGAGGAACAATGAGAAGTTCTTC.

The chain links TRBV11-1 to TRBJ2-1; the D is unclear. Per the germline V gene, CDR1 is SGHAT and CDR2 is FQDESV (reference sequence). V was clipped by 3 bases and J by 2 bases, with 8 bases between them. The CDR3 spans 14 residues. The DNA of the CDR3 is TGTGCCAGCAGCTTCGTGGCTACCTACAATGAGCAGTTCTTC. Its protein is CASSFVATYNEQFF.

The table lists this clonotype with a few counts. The chain is built from TRBV12-3 or TRBV12-4 and TRBJ1-2; D might be TRBD1 (6 bases). This CDR3 spans 14 amino acids. Trimming removed 3 bases from V and 0 bases from J, with 8 bases in between. The CDR3 DNA is TGTGCCAGCAGTTTCGGGGGCTCTAACTATGGCTACACCTTC. This encodes CASSFGGSNYGYTF.

The J gene is TRBJ2-7, the V gene TRBV20-1, with D possibly called TRBD1 or TRBD2 (5 bases each). The CDR3 covers 13 residues. Germline V gives CDR1 DFQATT, CDR2 SNEGSKA (reference sequence). The V end lost 1 base, the J end lost 5 bases, and 12 bases lay between the germline ends. The CDR3 bases are TGCAGTGCTAGAGGGGGTAGAGGGGACGAGCAGTACTTC. Encoded protein: CSARGGRGDEQYF.

This clonotype was detected only a few times. This rearrangement joins TRBV12-3 or TRBV12-4 to TRBJ2-6; D remains unclear. Trimming took off 3 bases at V and 2 bases at J, with 5 bases between the two ends. This CDR3 has 14 amino acids. DNA for the CDR3: TGTGCCAGCAGTTTTCGGGCTGGGGCCAACGTCCTGACTTTC. Amino acid sequence: CASSFRAGANVLTF.

This clonotype was counted between two and nine times. It is likely a read error, because the conserved phenylalanine at the end of the CDR3 is missing. The DNA is omitted, as the CDR3 cannot be located on it reliably, and the CDR3 follows TCRdb's listing. The rearrangement links TRBV6-2 or TRBV6-3 to TRBJ2-1. The germline V gene has CDR1 MNHEY and CDR2 SVGEGT. The CDR3 is 13 amino acids in total, end residues counted. The CDR3 reads CASSYVGLGIRTV.

The V gene is TRBV20-1, the J gene TRBJ1-1; tentative D call: TRBD1 (5 bases). CDR1 is DFQATT, CDR2 SNEGSKA, per germline (reference sequence). The CDR3 spans 14 residues. Trimming removed 6 bases at V and 4 bases at J, with 18 bases between. This CDR3 reads CSATRQGRFTEAFF. CDR3 sequence (DNA): TGCAGTGCAACTCGCCAGGGAAGATTCACTGAAGCTTTCTTT.

This clonotype was observed a few times. The CDR3 is CASSFNSVVGELFF. CDR3 nucleotide sequence: TGTGCCAGCAGTTTTAATAGTGTGGTCGGGGAGCTGTTTTTT. The V call is TRBV27, the J call TRBJ2-2; D ambiguous. V dropped 3 bases and J dropped 7 bases, with 12 bases sitting between them. Per germline, CDR1 MNHEY and CDR2 SMNVEV (reference sequence). This CDR3 has 14 amino acids.

This clonotype turned up a few times. The chain carries TRBV5-1 and TRBJ2-3, with a possible D match to TRBD2 (5 bases). CDR3 length: 18 residues. CDR1 and CDR2 from the germline V gene are SGHRS and YFSETQ. Trimming left V 4 bases short and J 2 bases short, with 23 bases between. The CDR3 DNA reads TGCGCCAGCAGCCTCCGAACTCCGACTACCCCACCCACAGATACGCAGTATTTT. As protein: CASSLRTPTTPPTDTQYF.

This clonotype was observed a handful of times. This chain uses TRBV5-1 with TRBJ1-1; 9 bases agree with TRBD1. The CDR3 consists of 16 residues. Germline assignment: CDR1 SGHRS and CDR2 YFSETQ. V dropped 4 bases and J dropped 0; count of bases not matched to a gene: 7. CDR3 in DNA: TGCGCCAGCAGCCCCGGGGACAGGGTCATGAACACTGAAGCTTTCTTT. As protein: CASSPGDRVMNTEAFF.

This rearrangement joins TRBV24-1 to TRBJ1-2, with D possibly being TRBD1 (5 bases). CDR3 length equals 16 residues. V was shortened by 3 bases and J by 0 bases, with 13 bases between the two germline ends. Germline CDR1 reads KGHDR; CDR2 reads SFDVKD. The CDR3 nucleotides read TGTGCCACCAGTGATCCAAGACAGAGTGCTAACTATGGCTACACCTTC. Its protein product is CATSDPRQSANYGYTF.

This clonotype was observed many times. The chain combines TRBV7-6 with TRBJ2-7; TRBD2 agrees at 7 bases. Losses at the gene ends were 4 bases for V and 6 bases for J; bases not matched to a gene: 12. This CDR3 has 15 amino acids. Germline values: CDR1 SGHVS, CDR2 FNYEAQ. CDR3 sequence reads: CASSSPRGSGGEQYF. DNA of the CDR3: TGTGCCAGCAGCTCCCCGCGGGGCTCGGGAGGCGAGCAGTACTTC.

The chain has TRBV7-2 and TRBJ2-7; D unclear. The germline CDR1 and CDR2 sequences are SGHTA and FQGNSA. V shed 3 bases and J shed 3 bases, with 6 bases lying between them. The CDR3 is 12 amino acids. In nucleotides, the CDR3 is TGTGCCAGCAGCTTCCTCCTCTACGAGCAGTACTTC. Translating gives CASSFLLYEQYF.

V is TRBV14 and J is TRBJ2-7; possible D gene TRBD1, 6 bases. Trimming removed 4 bases at V and 3 bases at J, with 19 bases between. The CDR3 totals 16 residues. Germline CDR1 SGHDN, CDR2 FVKESK. The CDR3 nucleotides are TGTGCCAGCAGCCCCCCCCCAGGGGCCGGGAACTACGAGCAGTACTTC. Amino acid sequence: CASSPPPGAGNYEQYF.

V is TRBV19 and J is TRBJ2-1, with TRBD1 matching over 7 bases. After removal of 3 bases from V and 2 bases from J, the junction contained 7 bases not matched to a gene. Germline V gene sequence: CDR1 LNHDA, CDR2 SQIVND (reference sequence). This CDR3 contains 16 residues. Here the CDR3 DNA reads TGTGCCAGTAGTATCAATTTGGGGACAGCCTACAATGAGCAGTTCTTC. Translating gives CASSINLGTAYNEQFF. The complete variable domain, with remaining parts taken from reference TRBV19 and TRBJ2-1, reads DGGITQSPKYLFRKEGQNVTLSCEQNLNHDAMYWYRQDPGQGLRLIYYSQIVNDFQKGDIAEGYSVSREKKESFPLTVTSAQKNPTAFYLCASSINLGTAYNEQFFGPGTRLTVL.

The genes are TRBV25-1 and TRBJ1-5, with a possible D match to TRBD1 (6 bases). In germline, CDR1 is MGHDK, CDR2 SYGVNS. The CDR3 runs to 16 residues. Trimming took off 4 bases at V and 3 bases at J, with 16 bases between the two ends. CDR3 in DNA: TGTGCCAGCAGTGGCGGGACAATGAACGTCAATCAGCCCCAGCATTTT. This gives the protein CASSGGTMNVNQPQHF.

There are a few counts of this clonotype. The chain combines TRBV6-5 with TRBJ2-7; TRBD1 aligns across 7 bases. This CDR3 contains 15 residues. V shed 0 bases, J shed 5 bases, and the junction held 7 bases outside the gene matches. CDR1 and CDR2 (germline): MNHEY, SVGAGI. The CDR3 sequence: CASSYSGDRVHEQYF. CDR3 DNA sequence: TGTGCCAGCAGTTACTCAGGAGACAGGGTACACGAGCAGTACTTC.

The rearrangement joins TRBV12-3 or TRBV12-4 to TRBJ1-1, with a possible D match to TRBD1 (5 bases). This CDR3 is built from 16 residues. The germline V and J ends were trimmed by 6 bases and 1 base, with 18 bases remaining between them. Written as DNA, the CDR3 is TGTGCCAGCAGCCCAGGCGGGGGGAGGGGGAACACTGAAGCTTTCTTT. Protein sequence: CASSPGGGRGNTEAFF.

The chain combines TRBV7-2 with TRBJ2-4; no clear D gene. V was pared by 2 bases and J by 7 bases, with 9 bases between. The CDR3 contains 13 residues. Germline V gives CDR1 SGHTA, CDR2 FQGNSA. CDR3 nucleotide sequence: TGTGCCAGCAGCTTATTGGGCCCCAACATTCAGTACTTC. The encoded protein is CASSLLGPNIQYF.

This clonotype has only a few counts. The V gene is TRBV5-1, the J gene TRBJ1-1; D unresolved. This CDR3 is built from 15 residues. The V end lost 4 bases, the J end lost 2 bases, and 15 bases lay between the germline ends. CDR1 and CDR2 (germline): SGHRS, YFSETQ. The CDR3 bases are TGCGCCAGCAGCGAACAACAGTTGCCCAACACTGAAGCTTTCTTT. The encoded protein is CASSEQQLPNTEAFF. Combining the CDR3 with reference TRBV5-1 and TRBJ1-1 gives the whole variable domain KAGVTQTPRYLIKTRGQQVTLSCSPISGHRSVSWYQQTPGQGLQFLFEYFSETQRNKGNFPGRFSGRQFSNSRSEMNVSTLELGDSALYLCASSEQQLPNTEAFFGQGTRLTVV.

This clonotype occurred a few times. The chain combines TRBV10-3 with TRBJ2-1; 10 bases fit TRBD2. The CDR3 is 14 amino acids. Germline assignment: CDR1 ENHRY and CDR2 SYGVKD. V lost 5 bases and J lost 7; bases outside the gene matches: 5. The CDR3 region is CAISPSGSGNEQFF. DNA of the CDR3: TGTGCCATCAGTCCTAGCGGGAGTGGGAATGAGCAGTTCTTC.

The V and J genes are TRBV12-3 or TRBV12-4 and TRBJ1-1; D remains ambiguous. The CDR3 loop spans 14 amino acids. V was trimmed by 7 bases and J by 1 base, leaving 13 bases between them. CDR3 bases: TGTGCCAGCACCCCGATGCTCGGGAACACTGAAGCTTTCTTT. Amino acids: CASTPMLGNTEAFF.

This clonotype has more than one count but fewer than ten. This chain links TRBV7-2 with TRBJ1-3; a weak D match, TRBD1 (6 bases). CDR1 and CDR2 (germline): SGHTA, FQGNSA. Deletions cut 0 bases from V and 3 bases from J, with 12 bases between. The CDR3 covers 16 residues. This chain's CDR3 is CASSLAVRGLGNTIYF. CDR3 sequence (DNA): TGTGCCAGCAGCTTAGCTGTCCGGGGGCTTGGAAACACCATATATTTT.

The V gene is TRBV5-6, the J gene TRBJ2-3; 8 bases line up with TRBD2. Germline lookup yields CDR1 SGHDT and CDR2 YYEEEE. Losses at the gene ends were 5 bases for V and 5 bases for J; bases not matched to a gene: 7. This CDR3 spans 14 amino acids. Here the CDR3 DNA reads TGTGCCAGCAGGAAGGCGGGAGGTGTAGATACGCAGTATTTT. Translating gives CASRKAGGVDTQYF.

The gene calls are TRBV11-3 and TRBJ1-1; D is perhaps TRBD1 (6 bases). This CDR3 contains 13 residues. In germline, CDR1 is SGHNT, CDR2 YENEEA. Trimming left V 0 bases short and J 11 bases short, with 13 bases between. The CDR3 loop reads CASSLERTVSAFF. CDR3 DNA: TGTGCCAGCAGCTTAGAACGGACAGTCTCCGCTTTCTTT.

This clonotype was seen more than once but under ten times. The rearrangement uses TRBV12-3 or TRBV12-4 and TRBJ2-4; maybe TRBD1 (6 bases). Trimming pared 1 base from V and 8 bases from J, leaving 12 bases between. This CDR3 comprises 14 residues. The CDR3 region is CASSLGGKGDIQYF. CDR3 nucleotide sequence: TGTGCCAGCAGTTTAGGGGGGAAGGGGGACATTCAGTACTTC.

The chain employs TRBV10-3 and TRBJ1-5; D unclear. The germline gives CDR1 ENHRY, CDR2 SYGVKD. The CDR3 loop spans 20 amino acids. With 0 bases removed from V and 2 bases from J, the gap between germline ends came to 23 bases. The CDR3 is CAISESDVVRDLIGNQPQHF. CDR3 sequence (DNA): TGTGCCATCAGTGAGTCGGATGTCGTCCGCGACCTCATCGGCAATCAGCCCCAGCATTTT.